This T cell receptor (beta chain) is from a study of T cells in Graves' hyperthyroidism and ophthalmopathy. Amplified TCR beta CDR3 regions came from RNA transcripts. Initially, a first-round RT-PCR of the TCR CDR3 employed the HTBI primer set. TCRdb reprocessed the multiplex PCR reads via MiXCR and lists one record per CDR3 protein. The table records a few hundred thousand distinct CDR3 sequences, around a fifth of them present only once. Patients showing uncontrolled infection, other autoimmune disease, pregnancy or lactation were ineligible. The CDR3 length is 14 residues. V dropped 0 bases and J dropped 7 bases, with 9 bases sitting between them. From germline, CDR1 is LGHNA and CDR2 YSLEER. This clonotype has only a few counts.

The rearrangement joins TRBV4-3 to TRBJ2-2, with D tentatively TRBD2 (6 bases). This TCR derives from a woman in her 70s with Graves' ophthalmopathy. The sequencing sample was made of blood. CDR3 bases: TGCGCCAGCAGCCAAGAACTAGCCGGCGGGGAGCTGTTTTTT. Translation: CASSQELAGGELFF.